This TCR beta chain was captured in a study of response to subunit inactivated influenza vaccine. Study observations and caveats: Authors suggested each seasonal influenza vaccination recruits few new T cells.

In the case of this clonotype: What it binds is not known.

TCRdb processed the RT-PCR reads anew with MiXCR; each CDR3 protein has one entry. The repertoire includes 540,000 or so distinct CDR3 sequences, around 13% of them detected once, and approximately 14% sits in the top ten. The sequencing used PBMCs from blood, collected roughly 45 days after vaccination. The receptor was isolated from a man in his forties or fifties who received an inactivated influenza vaccine.

Here the CDR3 reads CASTINGGRSGELFF. The CDR3, as DNA: TGTGCCAGCACCATAAACGGGGGTCGGTCCGGGGAGCTGTTTTTT. V is TRBV12-3 or TRBV12-4 and J is TRBJ2-2; possibly TRBD2 for D (6 bases). The CDR3 length is 15 residues. Trimming removed 7 bases at V and 6 bases at J, with 18 bases between.